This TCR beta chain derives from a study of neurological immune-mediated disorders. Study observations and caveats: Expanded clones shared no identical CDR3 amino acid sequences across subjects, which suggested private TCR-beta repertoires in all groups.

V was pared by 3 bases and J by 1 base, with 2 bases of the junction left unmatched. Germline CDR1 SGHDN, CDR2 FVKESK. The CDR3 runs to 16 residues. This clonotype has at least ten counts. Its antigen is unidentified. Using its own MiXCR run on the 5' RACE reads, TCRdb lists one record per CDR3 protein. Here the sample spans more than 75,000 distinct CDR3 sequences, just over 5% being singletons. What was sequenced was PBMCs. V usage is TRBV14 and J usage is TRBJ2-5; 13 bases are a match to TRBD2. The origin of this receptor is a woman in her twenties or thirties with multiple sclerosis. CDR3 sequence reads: CASSQRLAGGQETQYF. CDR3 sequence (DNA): TGTGCCAGCAGCCAGAGACTAGCGGGAGGCCAAGAGACCCAGTACTTC.